This T cell receptor (beta chain) is from a study of CD39 and CD103 CD8 tumor-infiltrating T cells. This clone was recorded once. Trimming shortened V by 5 bases and J by 5 bases, and 11 bases separated the two germline ends. The CDR3 runs 13 residues. CDR1 and CDR2 from the germline V gene are MNHEY and SMNVEV (reference sequence). Produced via immunoSEQ multiplex PCR; TCRdb's table is partial and in-frame only. The data contain more than 15,000 clones, 90% to 95% of them singletons. The rearrangement uses TRBV27 and TRBJ2-3, with D hard to call. The source material was CD8+ T cells sorted from blood. Indicated subset: total memory CD8 T cells (CD45RA-CCR7+/-) from blood or uninvolved lymph node. This receptor was taken from a human donor with head and neck squamous cell carcinoma. For the CDR3, the DNA is TGTGCCAGCAGTCCTACGACGGGAGATACGCAGTATTTT. Its protein is CASSPTTGDTQYF.